This T cell receptor (beta chain) was documented in a study of vaccination and CD4 T cells after COVID-19. Across the whole study: Overlapping spike peptides of SARS-CoV-2, HCoV-NL63, HCoV-OC43 and HCoV-229E were used, and cells were stimulated with them.

An Oncomine TCR Beta short-read assay was used to sequence the DNA from cultured CD4+ T cells. Genomic DNA was taken out of cultured CD4+ T cells by extraction. TCRdb called the PCR reads again in MiXCR, with one record for every CDR3 protein. The data hold 7,000 or so distinct CDR3 sequences, with 47% observed a single time. Specified treatment: approximately 9-day PBMC culture with coronavirus spike peptide pools or control peptides (ViraFEST assay). According to the study, CD4+ T cells from the unexposed donor were gathered ahead of the COVID-19 pandemic (2011-2018). Each of days 3 and 7 saw half the medium replaced by fresh IL-2 medium. With regard to this clonotype: The antigen is undetermined.

Study-level results: From around 19 to 38, the median of SARS-CoV-2-reactive clonotypes rose without reaching significance.

CDR1 and CDR2 (germline): WNHNN, SYGVQD (reference sequence). This CDR3 is 12 amino acids long. The V and J ends lost 7 bases and 3 bases respectively, with 10 bases between them. The source is a human donor in good health. The J gene is TRBJ2-7, the V gene TRBV10-1; D is perhaps TRBD1 (6 bases). The material sequenced was CD4+ T cells from blood, cultured in vitro. This CDR3 reads CASKGRGYEQYF. The DNA for the CDR3 is TGCGCCAGCAAGGGCAGGGGCTACGAGCAGTACTTC.